Below, one T cell receptor beta chain is given with its context. Its antigen is as yet unknown. This sample is part of a study of OX40 agonist ivuxolimab in advanced cancers. On the study more broadly: A male proportion of approximately 83% was recorded, with mean age about 60 years and range about 23 to 90.

Findings and caveats of the study: The antigens recognized by the expanded peripheral T cells, that is their antigen specificity, were not determined. Expanded clones were, on average, more numerous among CD8+ T cells than CD4+.

Germline trimming cut 8 bases from V and 0 bases from J; bases unmatched to any gene: 8. This CDR3 comprises 16 residues. Germline assignment: CDR1 MDHEN and CDR2 SYDVKM. TCRdb's table, derived via immunoSEQ multiplex PCR, lists solely in-frame clones and lacks some. The sample lists fewer than 30,000 clones, 70% to 80% occurring once. The TCR sequence derives from an adult with an advanced solid tumor such as melanoma, head and neck, liver or kidney cancer. Sequencing used CD4+ or CD8+ T cells sorted from blood, obtained in a trial of the OX40 agonist ivuxolimab. The chain has TRBV28 and TRBJ2-3; TRBD2 matches at 10 bases. The CDR3: CASVTSGTSSTDTQYF. The CDR3 coding sequence is TGTGCCAGCGTTACTAGCGGGACTTCTAGCACAGATACGCAGTATTTT.